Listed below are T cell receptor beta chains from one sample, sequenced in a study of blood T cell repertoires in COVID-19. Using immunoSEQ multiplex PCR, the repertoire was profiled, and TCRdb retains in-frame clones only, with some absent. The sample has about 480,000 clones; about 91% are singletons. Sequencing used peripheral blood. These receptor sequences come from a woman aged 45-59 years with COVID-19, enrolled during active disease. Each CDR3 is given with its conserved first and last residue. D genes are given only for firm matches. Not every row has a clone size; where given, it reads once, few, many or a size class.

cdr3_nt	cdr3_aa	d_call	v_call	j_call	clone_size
TGTGCCAGCAGCTTCTGGGACACCGGCCAAGGGACCCAGTACTTC	CASSFWDTGQGTQYF	NA	TRBV11-2	TRBJ2-5	NA
TGTGCCAGCAGCTTTGGTAGAGGGGGTGAAGCTTTCTTT	CASSFGRGGEAFF	NA	TRBV7-9	TRBJ1-1	NA
TGTGCCAGCAGTGAGCCGGGGGGAGCTAATGAAAAACTGTTTTTT	CASSEPGGANEKLFF	NA	TRBV2	TRBJ1-4	once
TGTGCCAGCAGCTCTCTGACAGGATTTAATTCACCCCTCCACTTT	CASSSLTGFNSPLHF	NA	TRBV7-8	TRBJ1-6	NA
TGTGCCAGCAGTGAACAGGACTTCGTTTCCTCTGGAAACACCATATATTTT	CASSEQDFVSSGNTIYF	NA	TRBV6-1	TRBJ1-3	NA
TGTGCCTGGAAGGGGCATTTCACCGGGGAGCTGTTTTTT	CAWKGHFTGELFF	NA	TRBV30	TRBJ2-2	NA
TGTGCCAGCAGCGTCACGGTCAGGAGGAACACCATATATTTT	CASSVTVRRNTIYF	NA	TRBV13	TRBJ1-3	few
TGTGCCAGCAGCCGGGACAGGACTAACTATGGCTACACCTTC	CASSRDRTNYGYTF	TRBD1	TRBV5-4	TRBJ1-2	NA
TGTGCCAGCAGACAGTCGTTGAATTCACCCCTCCACTTT	CASRQSLNSPLHF	NA	TRBV12-3/TRBV12-4	TRBJ1-6	NA
TGTGCCAGTAGTAGCGGGGGGGCCGGTGCACACGAGCAGTACTTC	CASSSGGAGAHEQYF	TRBD2	TRBV19	TRBJ2-7	NA
TGTGCCCAGGTCGAGACAACTAGCACAGATACGCAGTATTTT	CAQVETTSTDTQYF	NA	TRBV30	TRBJ2-3	NA
TGTGCCAGCAGCCTGGCTAGCGGGGGGCCGGGTGAGCAGTTCTTC	CASSLASGGPGEQFF	TRBD2	TRBV7-9	TRBJ2-1	NA
TGTGCCAGCAGTGACAGGGTGATCGACAATGAGCAGTTCTTC	CASSDRVIDNEQFF	NA	TRBV2	TRBJ2-1	NA
TGTGCCAGCAGTTTCACTGCTACAGGGGGCACTGAAGCTTTCTTT	CASSFTATGGTEAFF	TRBD1	TRBV6-5	TRBJ1-1	once
TGTGCCAGCCGACGGACAGGGGATGCCTACGAGCAGTACTTC	CASRRTGDAYEQYF	TRBD1	TRBV5-6	TRBJ2-7	NA
TGTGCCAGCAGCCAAGCAAGAGGGCCGCAGTTCTTC	CASSQARGPQFF	NA	TRBV3-1/TRBV3-2	TRBJ2-1	NA
TGTGCCAGCAGCCGGGGGTCGAACCTGGCCGGGGAGCTGTTTTTT	CASSRGSNLAGELFF	NA	TRBV5-4	TRBJ2-2	NA
TGTGCCAGCAGCTCCCCGACAAGCTATAATTCACCCCTCCACTTT	CASSSPTSYNSPLHF	NA	TRBV7-2	TRBJ1-6	NA
TGTGCCAGCAGCTTACGAACAGGGCCTAACTATGGCTACACCTTC	CASSLRTGPNYGYTF	NA	TRBV11-2	TRBJ1-2	NA
TGTGCCAGCAGCTTAATGCAGGGGGGTGAAGCTTTCTTT	CASSLMQGGEAFF	TRBD1	TRBV7-8	TRBJ1-1	NA
TGTGCCAGCAGTGAACCGGAAGAGACCCAGTACTTC	CASSEPEETQYF	NA	TRBV25-1	TRBJ2-5	NA
TGTGCCAGTAGTCTTGGGACAGTGTTCAATCAGCCCCAGCATTTT	CASSLGTVFNQPQHF	TRBD1	TRBV19	TRBJ1-5	once
TGCGCCAGCAGCCTGCGGGAGCCTTCCTACGAGCAGTACTTC	CASSLREPSYEQYF	TRBD2	TRBV5-1	TRBJ2-7	NA
TGTGCCTGGAGTTCCTCGCAGGGGCGCAATCAGCCCCAGCATTTT	CAWSSSQGRNQPQHF	NA	TRBV30	TRBJ1-5	NA
TGTGCCAGCAGCTTAGCGCCGAGAGAAAAACTGTTTTTT	CASSLAPREKLFF	NA	TRBV5-5	TRBJ1-4	NA
TGTGCCTGGAGCGCGGGGGTACAGGGAAACTATGGCTACACCTTC	CAWSAGVQGNYGYTF	NA	TRBV30	TRBJ1-2	NA
TGTGCCACCCCTGGCCGACAGGGGCAAACAGATACGCAGTATTTT	CATPGRQGQTDTQYF	TRBD1	TRBV24-1	TRBJ2-3	NA
TGCAGCGTTGAAGATCATGGGGAGACAGGGAGCACTGAAGCTTTCTTT	CSVEDHGETGSTEAFF	TRBD1	TRBV29-1	TRBJ1-1	NA
TGTGCCAGTAGTATGTTAGGGGGGAGGGGCAGCAATCAGCCCCAGCATTTT	CASSMLGGRGSNQPQHF	NA	TRBV19	TRBJ1-5	NA
TGTGCCAGCAGCACAGCAAAAAACGTTGAAGCTTTCTTT	CASSTAKNVEAFF	NA	TRBV7-3	TRBJ1-1	NA
TGTGCCAGCAGCTCCGGACTAGCCATGCTCAATGAGCAGTTCTTC	CASSSGLAMLNEQFF	TRBD2	TRBV7-2	TRBJ2-1	few
TGTGCCAGCAGTTTCGGACATATCAATGAGCAGTTCTTC	CASSFGHINEQFF	NA	TRBV12-3/TRBV12-4	TRBJ2-1	NA
TGTGCCAGCAGTTACAGGATCGACGAGCAGTACTTC	CASSYRIDEQYF	NA	TRBV12-3/TRBV12-4	TRBJ2-7	NA
TGTGCCAGCAGGACAGGGGGAGAGACCCAGTACTTC	CASRTGGETQYF	TRBD1	TRBV27	TRBJ2-5	NA
TGTGCCAGCAGTGAAATGACAGGCGAGACAGATACGCAGTATTTT	CASSEMTGETDTQYF	NA	TRBV2	TRBJ2-3	NA
TGTGCCAGCAGTTTCGACCTTGGAGGGAACACTGAAGCTTTCTTT	CASSFDLGGNTEAFF	NA	TRBV11-1	TRBJ1-1	NA
TGTGCCAGCAGCTCCCCGGGAGGGGTATCTGGAAACACCATATATTTT	CASSSPGGVSGNTIYF	NA	TRBV7-9	TRBJ1-3	NA
TGCGCCAGCAGCTTGGGGTTGGCAGGAACTAATTCACCCCTCCACTTT	CASSLGLAGTNSPLHF	NA	TRBV5-1	TRBJ1-6	NA
TGTGCTAGTGGTTTGGTGGGGGGACCTGAAGCTTTCTTT	CASGLVGGPEAFF	NA	TRBV12-5	TRBJ1-1	few
TGTGCCTGGAGGAGTTTTAAGACTAGCGGGGCTTACAATGAGCAGTTCTTC	CAWRSFKTSGAYNEQFF	TRBD2	TRBV30	TRBJ2-1	NA
TGTGCCAGCAGTTACCCGGAGACAGGTTATCAGCCCCAGCATTTT	CASSYPETGYQPQHF	NA	TRBV6-2/TRBV6-3	TRBJ1-5	NA
TGTGCCAGCAGCTTGGGAGACAGGGACACAGATACGCAGTATTTT	CASSLGDRDTDTQYF	TRBD1	TRBV5-8	TRBJ2-3	NA
TGTGCCAGCAGCCAGTTCTCTTATGGCTACACCTTC	CASSQFSYGYTF	NA	TRBV3-1/TRBV3-2	TRBJ1-2	NA
TGTGCCAGCAGTGCCTCAGGGGAAACAGATACGCAGTATTTT	CASSASGETDTQYF	NA	TRBV28	TRBJ2-3	NA
TGTGCCAGCAGCGTTTCACAGGGGCCCAACAATGAGCAGTTCTTC	CASSVSQGPNNEQFF	TRBD1	TRBV6-5	TRBJ2-1	NA
TGTGCCAGCTCACCACGAGGGGGCGAGGAGAAACTGTTTTTT	CASSPRGGEEKLFF	TRBD1	TRBV18	TRBJ1-4	NA
TGCGCCAGCAGCCAGCCCCAGGGTTATAGCACAGATACGCAGTATTTT	CASSQPQGYSTDTQYF	NA	TRBV4-1	TRBJ2-3	NA
TGTGCCAGCAGTGAATTTGGGGGGTCTCTCACCTTT	CASSEFGGSLTF	NA	TRBV2	TRBJ1-1	once
TGTGCCAGCAGCTGGGGAACAGGGAAGGGCTACACCTTC	CASSWGTGKGYTF	NA	TRBV5-8	TRBJ1-2	NA
TGTGCCAGCAGTCACAGGACGGCCTACGAGCAGTACTTC	CASSHRTAYEQYF	NA	TRBV28	TRBJ2-7	NA
TGTGCCAGCCCTCCGGGGGTAGATTACAATGAGCAGTTCTTC	CASPPGVDYNEQFF	NA	TRBV27	TRBJ2-1	NA